This T cell receptor (beta chain) was sequenced in a study of T cell responses to AZD1222 COVID-19 vaccine. Study overall: The analysis combined second doses at about 4 or about 12 weeks.

Note on this clone: Its antigen is currently unknown.

TCRdb's table, derived via immunoSEQ multiplex PCR, lists solely in-frame clones and lacks some. The sample lists about 130,000 clones, 87% occurring once. Whole-study results and caveats: Nearly half of the spike-specific TCRs reportedly recognize variant regions that carry no mutations. At baseline, seropositivity was found in only a handful of AZD1222 recipients. Donors in the cohort were predominantly white British and more often female, and clonal diversity was possibly underestimated.

Germline V CDR1 and CDR2: MNHNS, SASEGT. The CDR3 totals 13 residues. Deletions cut 3 bases from V and 8 bases from J, with 10 bases between. This specimen was peripheral blood, taken on day 0 of AZD1222 vaccination. This sequence originates from an adult in good health. This rearrangement joins TRBV6-1 to TRBJ1-4, with unresolved D. The DNA for the CDR3 is TGTGCCAGCAGTGAGGCATCACGAGAAAAACTGTTTTTT. Its translation is CASSEASREKLFF.